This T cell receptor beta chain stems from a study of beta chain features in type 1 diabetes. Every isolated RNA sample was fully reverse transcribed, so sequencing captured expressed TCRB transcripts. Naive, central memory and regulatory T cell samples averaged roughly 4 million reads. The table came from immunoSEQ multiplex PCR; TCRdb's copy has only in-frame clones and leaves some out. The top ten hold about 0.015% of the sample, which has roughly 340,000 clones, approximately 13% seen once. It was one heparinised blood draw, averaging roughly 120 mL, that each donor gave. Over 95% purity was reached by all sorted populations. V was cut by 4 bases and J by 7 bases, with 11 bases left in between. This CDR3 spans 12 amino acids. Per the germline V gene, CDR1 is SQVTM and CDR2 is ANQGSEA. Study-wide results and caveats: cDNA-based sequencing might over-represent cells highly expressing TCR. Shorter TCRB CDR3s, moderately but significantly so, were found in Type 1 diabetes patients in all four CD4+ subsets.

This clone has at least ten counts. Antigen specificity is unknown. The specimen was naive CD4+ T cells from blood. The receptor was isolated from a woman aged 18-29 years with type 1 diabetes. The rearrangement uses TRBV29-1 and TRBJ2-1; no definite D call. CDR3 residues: CSVAQFLNEQFF. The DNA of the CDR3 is TGCAGCGTTGCACAATTCCTGAATGAGCAGTTCTTC.